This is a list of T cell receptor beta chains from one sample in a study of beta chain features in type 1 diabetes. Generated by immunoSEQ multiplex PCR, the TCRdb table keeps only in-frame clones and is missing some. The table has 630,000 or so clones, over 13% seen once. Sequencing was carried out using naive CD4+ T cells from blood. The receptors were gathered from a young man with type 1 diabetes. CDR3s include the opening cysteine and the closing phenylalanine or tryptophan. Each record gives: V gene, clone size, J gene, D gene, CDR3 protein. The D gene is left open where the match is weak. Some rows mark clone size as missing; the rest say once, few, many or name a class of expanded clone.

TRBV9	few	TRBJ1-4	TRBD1	CASSVATGNEKLFF
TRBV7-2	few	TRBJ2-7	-	CASSSHLGEQYF
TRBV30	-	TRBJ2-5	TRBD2	CACPKTGGETQYF
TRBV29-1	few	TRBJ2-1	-	CSVTRAPAAYNEQFF
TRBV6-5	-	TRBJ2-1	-	CASSEAYNEQFF
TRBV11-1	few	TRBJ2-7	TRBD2	CASSFEGLAGPQYF
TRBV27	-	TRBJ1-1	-	CASAADTKFRNTEAFF
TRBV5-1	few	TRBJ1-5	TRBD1	CASSFPTGDLPVNQPQHF
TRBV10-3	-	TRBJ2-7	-	CAISESYGESYEQYF
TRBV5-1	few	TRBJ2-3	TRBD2	CASSLGTSGTTSTDTQYF
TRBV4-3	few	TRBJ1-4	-	CASSQDWAEKLFF
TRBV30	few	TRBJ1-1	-	CAWSLVSTEAFF